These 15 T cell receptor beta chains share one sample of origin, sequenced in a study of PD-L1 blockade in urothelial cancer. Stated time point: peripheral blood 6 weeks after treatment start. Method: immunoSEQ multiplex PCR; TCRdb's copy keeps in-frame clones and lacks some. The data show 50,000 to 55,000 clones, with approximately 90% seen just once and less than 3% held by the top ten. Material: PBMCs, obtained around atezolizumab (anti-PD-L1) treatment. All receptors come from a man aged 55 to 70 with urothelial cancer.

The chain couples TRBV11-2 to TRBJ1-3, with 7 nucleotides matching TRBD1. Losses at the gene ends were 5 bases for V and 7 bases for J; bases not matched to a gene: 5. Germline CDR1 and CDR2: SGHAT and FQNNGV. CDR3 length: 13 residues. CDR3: CASSDPGQNTIYF. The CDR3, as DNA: TGTGCCAGCAGCGACCCGGGACAGAACACCATATATTTT.

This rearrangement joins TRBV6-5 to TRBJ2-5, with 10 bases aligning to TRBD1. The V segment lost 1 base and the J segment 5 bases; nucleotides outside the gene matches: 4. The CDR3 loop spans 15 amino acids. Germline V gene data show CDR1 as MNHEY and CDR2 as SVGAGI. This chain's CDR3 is CASSYLTGGSETQYF. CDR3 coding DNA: TGTGCCAGCAGTTACTTGACAGGGGGCTCGGAGACCCAGTACTTC.

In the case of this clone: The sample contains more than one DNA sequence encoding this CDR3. For the CDR3, the DNA is TGTGCCAGCAGTTACTCCGGGTCATATGGCTACACCTTC. The encoded protein is CASSYSGSYGYTF. This chain joins TRBV6-5 and TRBJ1-2; unclear D gene. The V end was cut by 0 bases, the J end by 5 bases, with 7 bases between. Germline assignment: CDR1 MNHEY and CDR2 SVGAGI. This CDR3 spans 13 amino acids.

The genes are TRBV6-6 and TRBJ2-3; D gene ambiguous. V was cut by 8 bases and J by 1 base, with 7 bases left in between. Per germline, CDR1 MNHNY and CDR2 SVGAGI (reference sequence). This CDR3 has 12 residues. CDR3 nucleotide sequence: TGTGCCAGCCAAGGAGGCACAGATACGCAGTATTTT. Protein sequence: CASQGGTDTQYF.

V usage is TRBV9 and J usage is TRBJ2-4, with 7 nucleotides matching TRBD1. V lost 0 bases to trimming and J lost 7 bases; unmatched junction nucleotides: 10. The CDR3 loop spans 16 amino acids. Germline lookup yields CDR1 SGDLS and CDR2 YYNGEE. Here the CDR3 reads CASSVDSGQLTNIQYF. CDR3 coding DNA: TGTGCCAGCAGCGTAGATTCGGGACAGTTAACGAACATTCAGTACTTC.

Here the CDR3 reads CASSLANRASPQHF. In nucleotides, the CDR3 is TGTGCCAGCAGCTTAGCGAACAGGGCTAGTCCCCAGCATTTT. The chain joins TRBV7-9 to TRBJ1-5, with a tentative D call TRBD1 (6 bases). V gave up 0 bases and J gave up 10 bases, with 13 bases separating them. In germline, CDR1 is SEHNR, CDR2 FQNEAQ (reference sequence). The CDR3 has 14 residues.

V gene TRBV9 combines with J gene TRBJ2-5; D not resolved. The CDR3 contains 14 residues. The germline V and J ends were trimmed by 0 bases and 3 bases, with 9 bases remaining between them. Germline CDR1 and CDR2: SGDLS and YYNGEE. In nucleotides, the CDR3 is TGTGCCAGCAGCGTAGCGGTAGCCGAAGAGACCCAGTACTTC. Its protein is CASSVAVAEETQYF.

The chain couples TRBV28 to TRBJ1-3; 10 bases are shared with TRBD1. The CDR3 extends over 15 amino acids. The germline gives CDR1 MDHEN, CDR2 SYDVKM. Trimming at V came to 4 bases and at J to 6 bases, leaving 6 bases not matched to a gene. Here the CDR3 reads CASSSAGQGQNTIYF. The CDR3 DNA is TGTGCCAGCAGTTCTGCGGGACAGGGGCAAAACACCATATATTTT.

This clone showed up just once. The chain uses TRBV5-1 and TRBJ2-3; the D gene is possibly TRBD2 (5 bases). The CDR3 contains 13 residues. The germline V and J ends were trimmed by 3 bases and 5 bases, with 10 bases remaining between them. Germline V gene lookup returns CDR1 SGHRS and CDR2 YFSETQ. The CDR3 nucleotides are TGCGCCAGCAGCTCCTCAGGAGGAGATACGCAGTATTTT. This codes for CASSSSGGDTQYF.

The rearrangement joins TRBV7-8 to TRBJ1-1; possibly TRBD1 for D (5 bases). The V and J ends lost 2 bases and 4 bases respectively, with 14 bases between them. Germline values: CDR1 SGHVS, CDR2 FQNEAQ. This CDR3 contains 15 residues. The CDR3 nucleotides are TGTGCCAGCAGCTTAAACCCTGGGGGGAGCACTGAAGCTTTCTTT. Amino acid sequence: CASSLNPGGSTEAFF.

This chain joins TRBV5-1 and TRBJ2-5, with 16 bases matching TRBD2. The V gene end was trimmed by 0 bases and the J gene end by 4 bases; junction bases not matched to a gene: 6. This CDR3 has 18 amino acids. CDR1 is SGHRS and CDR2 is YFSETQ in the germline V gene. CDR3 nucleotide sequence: TGCGCCAGCAGCTTGGATGGGACTAGCGGGGGGGCACTAGAGACCCAGTACTTC. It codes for CASSLDGTSGGALETQYF.

The CDR3 loop reads CASGLGGASYEQYF. The CDR3 region has the DNA TGTGCCAGCGGTCTGGGAGGCGCGTCCTACGAGCAGTACTTC. The rearrangement links TRBV6-6 to TRBJ2-7; weak D call: TRBD2 (6 bases). In germline, CDR1 is MNHNY, CDR2 SVGAGI (reference sequence). This CDR3 is built from 14 residues. V gave up 8 bases and J gave up 1 base, with 15 bases separating them.

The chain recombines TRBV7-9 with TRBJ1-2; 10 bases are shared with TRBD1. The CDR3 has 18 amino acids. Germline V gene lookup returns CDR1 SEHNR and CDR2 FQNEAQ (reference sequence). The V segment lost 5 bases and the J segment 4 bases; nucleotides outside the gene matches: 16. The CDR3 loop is CASSPRQGADKDRYGYTF. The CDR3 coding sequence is TGTGCCAGCAGCCCCCGACAGGGGGCAGACAAGGATCGCTATGGCTACACCTTC.

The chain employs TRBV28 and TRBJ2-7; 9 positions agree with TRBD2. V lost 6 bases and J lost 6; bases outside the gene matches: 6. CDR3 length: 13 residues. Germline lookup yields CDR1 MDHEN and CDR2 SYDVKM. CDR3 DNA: TGTGCCAGCAGGGCGGGAGGGCCTGGCGAGCAGTACTTC. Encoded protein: CASRAGGPGEQYF.

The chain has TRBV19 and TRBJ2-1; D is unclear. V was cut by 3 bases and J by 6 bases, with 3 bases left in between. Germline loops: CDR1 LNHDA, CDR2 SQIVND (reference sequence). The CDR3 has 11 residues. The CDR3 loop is CASSILNEQFF. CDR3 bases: TGTGCCAGTAGTATCCTCAATGAGCAGTTCTTC.